These T cell receptor beta chains were read from a single sample in a study of blood T cell repertoires in COVID-19. Profiled with immunoSEQ multiplex PCR; TCRdb holds only in-frame clones, not every one. The profile shows 150,000 to 200,000 clones, nearly 90% of them singletons. Input material: peripheral blood. Every receptor here comes from a young man who had recovered from COVID-19. The CDR3 runs from the conserved cysteine through the conserved F or W. A D gene is named only where the DNA matches it firmly. A row's size may be missing; if present it is once, few, many or a size class.

J | D | V | size | CDR3 | DNA
TRBJ2-7 | TRBD2 | TRBV6-5 | - | CASSSPTGGRSYEQYF | TGTGCCAGCAGTTCCCCCACGGGCGGGAGGTCCTACGAGCAGTACTTC
TRBJ1-1 | TRBD1 | TRBV10-2 | - | CASSGDRNTEAFF | TGCGCCAGCAGTGGGGACAGGAACACTGAAGCTTTCTTT
TRBJ2-7 | - | TRBV3-1/TRBV3-2 | - | CASSGRGLTFYEQYF | TGTGCCAGCAGCGGACGGGGACTGACGTTCTACGAGCAGTACTTC
TRBJ1-1 | TRBD1 | TRBV6-4 | - | CASSDDRGTEAFF | TGTGCCAGCAGTGACGACAGGGGAACTGAAGCTTTCTTT
TRBJ2-2 | - | TRBV6-5 | - | CATWGGANTGELFF | TGTGCCACCTGGGGGGGGGCCAACACCGGGGAGCTGTTTTTT
TRBJ2-7 | TRBD2 | TRBV3-1/TRBV3-2 | - | CASSQPLAGTYEQYF | TGTGCCAGCAGCCAACCTCTAGCGGGAACCTACGAGCAGTACTTC
TRBJ2-7 | - | TRBV9 | - | CASSVGQGIYEQYF | TGTGCCAGCAGCGTAGGGCAGGGGATCTACGAGCAGTACTTC
TRBJ2-2 | - | TRBV14 | - | CASSLHFPLKELFF | TGTGCCAGCAGCCTCCACTTCCCATTAAAGGAGCTGTTTTTT
TRBJ1-4 | TRBD1 | TRBV9 | - | CASARGNEKLFF | TGTGCCAGCGCCAGGGGGAATGAAAAACTGTTTTTT
TRBJ2-1 | TRBD1 | TRBV5-1 | - | CASSRGGQGYNEQFF | TGCGCCAGCAGCCGGGGAGGACAGGGGTACAATGAGCAGTTCTTC
TRBJ2-2 | - | TRBV7-2 | - | CASSNSPELFF | TGTGCCAGCAGCAACTCCCCGGAGCTGTTTTTT
TRBJ2-1 | - | TRBV30 | - | CAWSVDGGRANEQFF | TGTGCCTGGAGTGTAGATGGGGGCAGGGCTAATGAGCAGTTCTTC
TRBJ1-2 | TRBD1 | TRBV27 | - | CASSETGRYGYTF | TGTGCCAGCAGCGAGACAGGGAGGTATGGCTACACCTTC
TRBJ1-2 | - | TRBV25-1 | - | CASSEPRGYGYTF | TGTGCCAGCAGTGAACCCCGGGGCTATGGCTACACCTTC
TRBJ1-2 | TRBD1 | TRBV28 | - | CASSTPSGTGNYGYTF | TGTGCCAGCAGTACCCCCTCCGGGACAGGAAACTATGGCTACACCTTC
TRBJ2-1 | TRBD2 | TRBV28 | - | CASRKTSFLNEQFF | TGTGCCAGCAGGAAGACTAGCTTTTTGAATGAGCAGTTCTTC
TRBJ2-1 | - | TRBV5-1 | - | CASSLVFESSYNEQFF | TGCGCCAGCAGCTTGGTTTTTGAGAGCTCCTACAATGAGCAGTTCTTC
TRBJ2-3 | TRBD1 | TRBV4-1 | - | CASSQVGQVASGTDTQYF | TGCGCCAGCAGCCAAGTGGGACAGGTGGCATCGGGCACAGATACGCAGTATTTT
TRBJ2-1 | - | TRBV7-2 | - | CASSLALFLALNEQFF | TGTGCCAGCAGCTTAGCCCTCTTCCTAGCGCTAAATGAGCAGTTCTTC
TRBJ1-3 | TRBD1 | TRBV18 | - | CASSPPGQGGNTIYF | TGTGCCAGCTCACCCCCGGGACAGGGGGGAAACACCATATATTTT
TRBJ1-1 | - | TRBV2 | - | CASSSQTNNWGPEAFF | TGTGCCAGCAGTAGCCAAACGAACAATTGGGGGCCTGAAGCTTTCTTT
TRBJ1-2 | - | TRBV20-1 | - | CSAPSPYGYTF | TGCAGTGCTCCCTCCCCCTATGGCTACACCTTC
TRBJ1-5 | - | TRBV28 | - | CASSSVEGGGSQPQHF | TGTGCCAGCAGTTCGGTGGAGGGGGGGGGTAGCCAGCCCCAGCATTTT
TRBJ1-1 | - | TRBV9 | - | CASSEGRTVSNTEAFF | TGTGCCAGCAGCGAGGGGCGGACAGTGTCGAACACTGAAGCTTTCTTT
TRBJ1-1 | TRBD1 | TRBV18 | - | CASSPDRDRNTEAFF | TGTGCCAGCTCACCTGACCGGGACAGGAACACTGAAGCTTTCTTT
TRBJ2-3 | - | TRBV11-3 | - | CASSLAGRTDTQYF | TGTGCCAGCAGCTTAGCCGGGAGAACAGATACGCAGTATTTT
TRBJ1-3 | TRBD1 | TRBV2 | - | CASSDPGQGSGNTIYF | TGTGCCAGCAGTGATCCGGGACAGGGGTCAGGAAACACCATATATTTT
TRBJ1-6 | TRBD1 | TRBV3-1/TRBV3-2 | - | CASSLEGAGVGSPLHF | TGTGCCAGCAGCCTAGAGGGGGCGGGGGTCGGTTCACCCCTCCACTTT
TRBJ1-3 | - | TRBV18 | - | CASSPQDSDTPIYF | TGTGCCAGCTCACCCCAGGACAGCGACACCCCCATATATTTT
TRBJ1-4 | - | TRBV6-2/TRBV6-3 | - | CASSFREDEKLFF | TGTGCCAGCAGCTTTCGGGAAGATGAAAAACTGTTTTTT
TRBJ2-3 | TRBD2 | TRBV24-1 | - | CATSSKRESADTQYF | TGTGCCACCAGTTCTAAGCGGGAGAGCGCAGATACGCAGTATTTT
TRBJ1-1 | - | TRBV9 | - | CASSEAGGADTEAFF | TGTGCCAGCAGCGAGGCGGGAGGGGCAGACACTGAAGCTTTCTTT
TRBJ1-2 | TRBD1 | TRBV2 | once | CASSGDREGYGYTF | TGTGCCAGCAGTGGGGACAGGGAAGGATATGGCTACACCTTC
TRBJ2-7 | TRBD2 | TRBV4-3 | - | CASSQAKSGSYEQYF | TGCGCCAGCAGCCAAGCGAAAAGCGGGAGCTACGAGCAGTACTTC
TRBJ1-4 | - | TRBV2 | - | CASSEFFAGGPTTGTSNEKLFF | TGTGCCAGCAGCGAATTCTTTGCCGGAGGACCTACTACTGGGACTTCTAATGAAAAACTGTTTTTT
TRBJ2-1 | - | TRBV7-2 | once | CASSLYRLDEQFF | TGTGCCAGCAGCTTATACCGACTAGATGAGCAGTTCTTC
TRBJ1-2 | TRBD1 | TRBV11-2 | - | CASSLVGQGVSNYGYTF | TGTGCCAGCAGCTTAGTGGGACAGGGGGTTTCCAACTATGGCTACACCTTC
TRBJ1-3 | - | TRBV27 | - | CASSLTGQGSGNTIYF | TGTGCCAGCAGTCTAACAGGGCAGGGCTCTGGAAACACCATATATTTT
TRBJ2-7 | TRBD1 | TRBV10-3 | - | CAIRGDSTYEQYF | TGTGCCATCAGAGGGGACAGTACCTACGAGCAGTACTTC